The 28 T cell receptor beta chains below come from one sample, sequenced in a study of cytomegalovirus exposure and HLA in healthy donors. Clones were read by immunoSEQ multiplex PCR, and TCRdb kept only the in-frame ones, dropping some. The sample lists 200,000 or so clones; around 83% were seen once. The specimen sequenced was PBMCs. These receptors were obtained from a woman aged 25 to 39 in good health and CMV-seropositive.

The chain is built from TRBV5-6 and TRBJ2-3; D is uncertain. In germline, CDR1 is SGHDT, CDR2 YYEEEE. The CDR3 is 15 residues long. Between the trimmed V and J ends, which lost 3 bases and 4 bases, there was a span of 15 bases. In DNA, the CDR3 is TGTGCCAGCAGCTCCAATTTATTCCCGGCAGATACGCAGTATTTT. It is translated as CASSSNLFPADTQYF.

The chain is built from TRBV19 and TRBJ1-1; tentatively, D is TRBD1 (5 bases). The CDR3 extends over 14 amino acids. V was trimmed by 0 bases and J by 4 bases, leaving 9 bases between them. Germline V CDR1 and CDR2: LNHDA, SQIVND (reference sequence). CDR3 protein: CASSIDYDSTEAFF. DNA of the CDR3: TGTGCCAGTAGTATAGACTACGACAGCACTGAAGCTTTCTTT. Full variable domain (rest looked up from reference TRBV19 and TRBJ1-1): DGGITQSPKYLFRKEGQNVTLSCEQNLNHDAMYWYRQDPGQGLRLIYYSQIVNDFQKGDIAEGYSVSREKKESFPLTVTSAQKNPTAFYLCASSIDYDSTEAFFGQGTRLTVV.

The rearrangement uses TRBV2 and TRBJ2-7; possibly TRBD2 for D (6 bases). There are 14 residues in the CDR3. CDR1 is SNHLY and CDR2 is FYNNEI in the germline V gene. The V end was cut by 6 bases, the J end by 5 bases, with 17 bases between. The CDR3 is CASRRDITTNEQYF. CDR3 sequence (DNA): TGTGCCAGCAGGCGGGATATCACAACAAACGAGCAGTACTTC.

The chain combines TRBV5-6 with TRBJ2-1, with D perhaps matching TRBD1 (5 bases). Germline-derived CDR1 and CDR2 are SGHDT and YYEEEE. This CDR3 contains 16 residues. Trimming left V 0 bases short and J 4 bases short, with 14 bases between. This CDR3 reads CASSLVGQNKYNEQFF. The CDR3 coding sequence is TGTGCCAGCAGCTTGGTGGGGCAGAACAAGTACAATGAGCAGTTCTTC.

The J gene is TRBJ2-1, the V gene TRBV28; 7 positions match TRBD1. Losses at the gene ends were 8 bases for V and 8 bases for J; bases not matched to a gene: 9. The CDR3 is 13 amino acids. From germline, CDR1 is MDHEN and CDR2 SYDVKM. CDR3 nucleotide sequence: TGTGCCAGCCGAAGGGGGCGCGGAGATGAGCAGTTCTTC. Its protein product is CASRRGRGDEQFF.

The chain couples TRBV5-1 to TRBJ2-7; 7 bases are a match to TRBD1. The V gene's germline CDR1 is SGHRS and CDR2 YFSETQ. V trimming: 3 bases; J trimming: 5 bases; junction bases outside the gene matches: 5. The CDR3 spans 13 residues. CDR3 loop: CASSYQGVDEQYF. CDR3 bases: TGCGCCAGCAGCTACCAGGGGGTCGACGAGCAGTACTTC.

V and J are TRBV28 and TRBJ1-5; D is ambiguous. The CDR3 length is 17 residues. The germline V and J ends were trimmed by 6 bases and 5 bases, with 23 bases remaining between them. Germline V gene sequence: CDR1 MDHEN, CDR2 SYDVKM. The CDR3 bases are TGTGCCAGCAGCCTACCAGATAATGTTCCGGGTGATCAGCCCCAGCATTTT. Its protein is CASSLPDNVPGDQPQHF.

The chain has TRBV7-9 and TRBJ2-5, with D unresolved. Per germline, CDR1 SEHNR and CDR2 FQNEAQ (reference sequence). Trimming stripped 3 bases from V and 5 bases from J, with 7 bases between. CDR3 length: 12 amino acids. CDR3 amino acids: CASSFLRETQYF. Written as DNA, the CDR3 is TGTGCCAGCAGCTTCCTGAGGGAGACCCAGTACTTC.

The genes are TRBV29-1 and TRBJ2-7; D is perhaps TRBD2 (6 bases). Trimming took 4 bases from V and 2 from J, leaving 21 bases between them. This CDR3 region has 16 residues. Looked up from germline, CDR1 is SQVTM and CDR2 is ANQGSEA. The CDR3 sequence is CSVAGITGRPTYEQYF. The CDR3, as DNA: TGCAGCGTTGCCGGTATAACCGGGAGACCTACCTACGAGCAGTACTTC.

This clone was recorded once. The rearrangement uses TRBV2 and TRBJ2-5; 9 nucleotides align to TRBD1. The CDR3 covers 14 residues. V shed 4 bases, J shed 5 bases, and the junction held 5 bases outside the gene matches. In germline, CDR1 is SNHLY, CDR2 FYNNEI. CDR3 nucleotide sequence: TGTGCCAGCAGTGGGGACAGGGTAAAGGAGACCCAGTACTTC. Protein: CASSGDRVKETQYF.

V is TRBV7-2 and J is TRBJ2-5, with D possibly TRBD2 on 6 matching bases. The germline V gene encodes CDR1 SGHTA and CDR2 FQGNSA. V lost 1 base, J lost 7 bases, and 16 bases lay in between. The CDR3 is 15 residues long. This CDR3 is CASSLGGGQPGTQYF. Written as DNA, the CDR3 is TGTGCCAGCAGCTTAGGAGGAGGGCAACCAGGGACCCAGTACTTC.

The J gene is TRBJ1-1, the V gene TRBV6-6; D gene uncertain. CDR3 size: 15 residues. Trimming left V 0 bases short and J 1 base short, with 9 bases between. CDR1 is MNHNY, CDR2 SVGAGI, per germline (reference sequence). CDR3 DNA: TGTGCCAGCAGTTACTCAAGTTTACAGAACACTGAAGCTTTCTTT. Translated, it gives CASSYSSLQNTEAFF.

The V call is TRBV28, the J call TRBJ1-5; D possibly corresponds to TRBD1 (5 bases). Deletions cut 2 bases from V and 3 bases from J, with 14 bases between. The germline CDR1 and CDR2 sequences are MDHEN and SYDVKM. This CDR3 comprises 16 residues. The CDR3 is CASSLMSGGYNQPQHF. CDR3 nucleotide sequence: TGTGCCAGCAGTTTAATGTCTGGGGGGTACAATCAGCCCCAGCATTTT.

This chain uses TRBV9 with TRBJ1-4; 7 bases map to TRBD1. The germline V gene has CDR1 SGDLS and CDR2 YYNGEE. The CDR3 has 15 amino acids. With 0 bases clipped from V and 8 bases from J, the junction kept 7 bases outside the gene matches. In nucleotides, the CDR3 is TGTGCCAGCAGCGTAGAAGGGGGCAGAAAGGAAAAACTGTTTTTT. This encodes CASSVEGGRKEKLFF.

The chain carries TRBV6-1 and TRBJ2-5, with D perhaps matching TRBD1 (7 bases). This CDR3 region has 15 residues. Germline assignment: CDR1 MNHNS and CDR2 SASEGT. V shed 6 bases and J shed 2 bases, with 16 bases lying between them. CDR3 coding DNA: TGTGCCAGCAGCGGAGGGACAGTGGGGCAAGAGACCCAGTACTTC. It encodes CASSGGTVGQETQYF.

V and J are TRBV9 and TRBJ2-5; the match to TRBD2 covers 11 bases. This CDR3 spans 14 amino acids. The germline V gene has CDR1 SGDLS and CDR2 YYNGEE. The V segment lost 3 bases and the J segment 3 bases; nucleotides outside the gene matches: 1. CDR3 DNA sequence: TGTGCCAGCAGCGCGGGACTAGCGGAAGAGACCCAGTACTTC. This encodes CASSAGLAEETQYF.

V and J are TRBV9 and TRBJ2-7, with a weak D call TRBD1 (6 bases). V lost 0 bases to trimming and J lost 3 bases, with 13 bases between them. The CDR3 length is 15 residues. Germline V lookup: CDR1 SGDLS, CDR2 YYNGEE. The CDR3 here is CASSVVSGEGYEQYF. The CDR3 DNA follows: TGTGCCAGCAGCGTAGTTTCAGGGGAAGGCTACGAGCAGTACTTC. The entire variable domain, with the rest obtained from reference TRBV9 and TRBJ2-7, is as follows: DSGVTQTPKHLITATGQRVTLRCSPRSGDLSVYWYQQSLDQGLQFLIQYYNGEERAKGNILERFSAQQFPDLHSELNLSSLELGDSALYFCASSVVSGEGYEQYFGPGTRLTVT.

This clone showed up just a few times. This sequence joins TRBV28 and TRBJ1-5, with no clear D. CDR1 MDHEN and CDR2 SYDVKM come from the germline V gene. V was cut by 9 bases and J by 5 bases, with 11 bases left in between. The CDR3 runs to 12 residues. In nucleotides, the CDR3 is TGTGCCAGTAATACGGGTGATCAGCCCCAGCATTTT. Translation gives CASNTGDQPQHF.

J is TRBJ2-7 and V is TRBV7-2; 11 bases agree with TRBD2. Germline CDR1 is SGHTA and CDR2 is FQGNSA. This CDR3 spans 16 amino acids. Trimming removed 4 bases from V and 0 bases from J; junction bases left unmatched: 5. The CDR3 here is CASSSRTSGSSYEQYF. CDR3 nucleotide sequence: TGTGCCAGCAGCTCCCGGACTAGCGGGTCCTCCTACGAGCAGTACTTC.

This clone was seen just once. V usage is TRBV2 and J usage is TRBJ1-5, with 8 bases aligning to TRBD1. Germline CDR1 SNHLY, CDR2 FYNNEI. This CDR3 spans 15 amino acids. The V and J ends lost 7 bases and 2 bases, in that order; junction bases with no gene match: 7. Here the CDR3 reads CASTIDRGGNQPQHF. The CDR3 nucleotides are TGTGCCAGCACTATTGACAGGGGAGGCAATCAGCCCCAGCATTTT.

The gene calls are TRBV20-1 and TRBJ2-5; TRBD2 is a possible D gene (6 bases). Per germline, CDR1 DFQATT and CDR2 SNEGSKA (reference sequence). Trimming removed 5 bases from V and 5 bases from J, with 9 bases in between. The CDR3 runs 11 residues. The CDR3 coding sequence is TGCAGTGCTGGAGGGGCCGAGACCCAGTACTTC. It specifies CSAGGAETQYF.

V and J are TRBV11-3 and TRBJ2-7; D perhaps matches TRBD1 (6 bases). The CDR3 is 14 amino acids. Trimming shortened V by 6 bases and J by 5 bases, and 17 bases separated the two germline ends. Germline values: CDR1 SGHNT, CDR2 YENEEA. DNA for the CDR3: TGTGCCAGCAGTCGTAACAGGGAATCCAACGAGCAGTACTTC. Translated: CASSRNRESNEQYF.

The CDR3 loop is CASSPDRASGKQFF. For the CDR3, the DNA is TGTGCCAGCAGCCCCGACAGGGCTTCTGGAAAGCAGTTCTTC. This chain joins TRBV5-6 and TRBJ2-1; 7 positions match TRBD1. The CDR3 is 14 amino acids. Germline CDR1 reads SGHDT; CDR2 reads YYEEEE. Unmatched junction bases numbered 12, after V lost 4 bases and J lost 11 bases.

The chain uses TRBV5-1 and TRBJ1-2; 8 nucleotides agree with TRBD1. CDR3 length equals 17 residues. V shed 4 bases, J shed 1 base, and the junction held 12 bases outside the gene matches. The germline V gene encodes CDR1 SGHRS and CDR2 YFSETQ. CDR3 DNA sequence: TGCGCCAGCAGCGATGGACAGGGTGGCACCGTTAACTATGGCTACACCTTC. This codes for CASSDGQGGTVNYGYTF.

The chain links TRBV5-6 to TRBJ2-4; TRBD1 matches at 11 bases. Germline loops: CDR1 SGHDT, CDR2 YYEEEE. This CDR3 region has 14 residues. The V gene end was trimmed by 5 bases and the J gene end by 7 bases; junction bases not matched to a gene: 5. CDR3 protein: CASRLRDRGNIQYF. In nucleotides, the CDR3 is TGTGCCAGCAGGTTGCGGGACAGGGGGAACATTCAGTACTTC. Based on the CDR3 plus reference TRBV5-6 and TRBJ2-4, the full variable domain is DAGVTQSPTHLIKTRGQQVTLRCSPKSGHDTVSWYQQALGQGPQFIFQYYEEEERQRGNFPDRFSGHQFPNYSSELNVNALLLGDSALYLCASRLRDRGNIQYFGAGTRLSVL.

This clone was counted between two and nine times. This chain connects TRBV6-5 to TRBJ1-1; D perhaps matches TRBD1 (6 bases). With 0 bases removed from V and 1 base from J, the gap between germline ends came to 12 bases. The germline gives CDR1 MNHEY, CDR2 SVGAGI. This CDR3 region has 16 residues. CDR3 sequence reads: CASSYSRWGQNTEAFF. The CDR3 DNA sequence: TGTGCCAGCAGTTACTCGAGGTGGGGACAGAACACTGAAGCTTTCTTT.

This chain links TRBV29-1 with TRBJ2-2; TRBD2 is a possible D gene (6 bases). CDR1 and CDR2 from the germline V gene are SQVTM and ANQGSEA. The V gene lost 6 bases and the J gene lost 4 bases, with 18 bases spanning the gap. This CDR3 is built from 15 residues. CDR3 sequence reads: CSVRERGRGTGELFF. CDR3 bases: TGCAGCGTCCGAGAACGGGGGAGAGGCACCGGGGAGCTGTTTTTT.

This chain connects TRBV5-8 to TRBJ1-4, with D maybe TRBD1 (6 bases). Per the germline V gene, CDR1 is SGHTS and CDR2 is YDEGEE. The CDR3 totals 16 residues. Trimming removed 3 bases at V and 0 bases at J, with 12 bases between. This CDR3 is CASSSGQRTTNEKLFF. As DNA, the CDR3 is TGTGCCAGCAGCTCAGGACAGCGCACAACTAATGAAAAACTGTTTTTT.